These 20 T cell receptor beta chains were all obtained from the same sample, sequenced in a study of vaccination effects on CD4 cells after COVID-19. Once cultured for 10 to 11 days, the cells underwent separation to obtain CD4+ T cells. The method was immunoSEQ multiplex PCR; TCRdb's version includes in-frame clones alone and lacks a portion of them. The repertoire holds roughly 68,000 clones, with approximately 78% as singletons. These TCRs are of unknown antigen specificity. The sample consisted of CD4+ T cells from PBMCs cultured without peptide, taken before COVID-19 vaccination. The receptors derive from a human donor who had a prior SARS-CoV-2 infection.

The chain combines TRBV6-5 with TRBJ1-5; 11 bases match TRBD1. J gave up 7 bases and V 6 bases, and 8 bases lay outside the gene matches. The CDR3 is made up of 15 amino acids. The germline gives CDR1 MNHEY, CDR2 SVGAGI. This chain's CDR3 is CASRRGQGVEQPQHF. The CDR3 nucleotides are TGTGCCAGCAGGAGGGGACAGGGGGTTGAGCAGCCCCAGCATTTT.

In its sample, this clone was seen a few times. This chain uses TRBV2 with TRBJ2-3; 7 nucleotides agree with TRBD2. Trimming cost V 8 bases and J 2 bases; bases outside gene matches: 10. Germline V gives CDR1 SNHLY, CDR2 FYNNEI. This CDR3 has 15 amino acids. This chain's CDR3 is CASLKQLADTDTQYF. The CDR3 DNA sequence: TGTGCCAGCTTAAAACAGCTAGCGGACACAGATACGCAGTATTTT.

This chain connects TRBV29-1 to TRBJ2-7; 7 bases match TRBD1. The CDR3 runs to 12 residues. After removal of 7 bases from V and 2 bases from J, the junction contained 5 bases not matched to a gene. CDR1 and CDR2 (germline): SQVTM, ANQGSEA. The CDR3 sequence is CSATGRAYEQYF. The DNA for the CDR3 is TGCAGCGCGACAGGGCGCGCCTACGAGCAGTACTTC.

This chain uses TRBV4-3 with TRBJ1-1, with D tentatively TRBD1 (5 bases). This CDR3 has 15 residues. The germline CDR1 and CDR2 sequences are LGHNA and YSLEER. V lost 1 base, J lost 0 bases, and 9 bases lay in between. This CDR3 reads CASSQGAGLNTEAFF. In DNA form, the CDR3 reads TGCGCCAGCAGCCAAGGGGCAGGGCTGAACACTGAAGCTTTCTTT.

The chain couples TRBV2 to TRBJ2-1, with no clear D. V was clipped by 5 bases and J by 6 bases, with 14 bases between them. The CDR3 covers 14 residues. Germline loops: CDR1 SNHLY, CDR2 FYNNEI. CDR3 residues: CASSLFPSVNEQFF. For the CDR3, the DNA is TGTGCCAGCAGTCTATTCCCGTCGGTCAATGAGCAGTTCTTC.

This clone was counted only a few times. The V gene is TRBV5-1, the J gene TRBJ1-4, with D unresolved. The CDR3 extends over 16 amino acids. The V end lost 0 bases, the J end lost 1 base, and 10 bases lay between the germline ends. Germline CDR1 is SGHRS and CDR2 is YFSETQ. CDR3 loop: CASSLEVGLTNEKLFF. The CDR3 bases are TGCGCCAGCAGCTTGGAAGTAGGGTTAACTAATGAAAAACTGTTTTTT.

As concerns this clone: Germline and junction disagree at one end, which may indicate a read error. CDR3 residues: CASSEIPAGELFF. The CDR3 nucleotides are TGTGCCAGCAGTGAAATCCCCGCCGGTGAGCTGTTTTTT. The rearrangement uses TRBV2 and TRBJ2-2; D unresolved. Looked up from germline, CDR1 is SNHLY and CDR2 is FYNNEI. This CDR3 is built from 13 residues.

CDR3 nucleotides: TGTGCCAGCAGTTCACACAGCACCAATGAAAAACTGTTTTTT. Translation gives CASSSHSTNEKLFF. V usage is TRBV27 and J usage is TRBJ1-4; D not certain. Deletions cut 4 bases from V and 5 bases from J, with 11 bases between. The germline V gene has CDR1 MNHEY and CDR2 SMNVEV (reference sequence). This CDR3 has 14 amino acids. Full variable domain (rest looked up from reference TRBV27 and TRBJ1-4): EAQVTQNPRYLITVTGKKLTVTCSQNMNHEYMSWYRQDPGLGLRQIYYSMNVEVTDKGDVPEGYKVSRKEKRNFPLILESPSPNQTSLYFCASSSHSTNEKLFFGSGTQLSVL.

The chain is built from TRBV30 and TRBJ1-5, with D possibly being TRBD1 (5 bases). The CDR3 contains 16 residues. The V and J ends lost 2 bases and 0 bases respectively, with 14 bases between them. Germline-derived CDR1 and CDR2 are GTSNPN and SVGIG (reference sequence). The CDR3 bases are TGTGCCTGGAGTATCCAGGGTAGGGATAGCAATCAGCCCCAGCATTTT. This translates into CAWSIQGRDSNQPQHF. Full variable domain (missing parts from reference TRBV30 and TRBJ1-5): SQTIHQWPATLVQPVGSPLSLECTVEGTSNPNLYWYRQAAGRGLQLLFYSVGIGQISSEVPQNLSASRPQDRQFILSSKKLLLSDSGFYLCAWSIQGRDSNQPQHFGDGTRLSIL.

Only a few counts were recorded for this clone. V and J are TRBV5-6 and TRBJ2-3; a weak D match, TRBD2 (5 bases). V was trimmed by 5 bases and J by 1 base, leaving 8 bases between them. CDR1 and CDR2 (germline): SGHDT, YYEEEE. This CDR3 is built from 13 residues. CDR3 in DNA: TGTGCCAGCAGGGACTTACGCACAGATACGCAGTATTTT. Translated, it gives CASRDLRTDTQYF.

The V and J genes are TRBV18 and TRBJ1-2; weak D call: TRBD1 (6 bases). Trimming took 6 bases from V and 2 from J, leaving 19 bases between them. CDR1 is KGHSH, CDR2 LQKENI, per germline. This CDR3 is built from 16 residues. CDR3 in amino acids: CASSLQPGQLNYGYTF. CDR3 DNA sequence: TGTGCCAGCTCCCTTCAACCCGGACAGCTCAACTATGGCTACACCTTC.

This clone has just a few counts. The DNA of the CDR3 is TGTGCCAGCAGTTCGGGACAGGGGGCGTCTGGAAACACCATATATTTT. Amino acids: CASSSGQGASGNTIYF. This chain joins TRBV6-6 and TRBJ1-3; TRBD1 matches 12 bases. V lost 4 bases to trimming and J lost 1 base; unmatched junction nucleotides: 2. This CDR3 contains 16 residues. Per the germline V gene, CDR1 is MNHNY and CDR2 is SVGAGI (reference sequence).

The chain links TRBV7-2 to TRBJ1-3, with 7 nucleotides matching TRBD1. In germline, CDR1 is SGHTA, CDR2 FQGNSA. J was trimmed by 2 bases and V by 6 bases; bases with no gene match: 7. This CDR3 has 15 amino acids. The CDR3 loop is CASSSQGTTGNTIYF. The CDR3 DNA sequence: TGTGCCAGCAGTTCACAGGGGACAACTGGAAACACCATATATTTT.

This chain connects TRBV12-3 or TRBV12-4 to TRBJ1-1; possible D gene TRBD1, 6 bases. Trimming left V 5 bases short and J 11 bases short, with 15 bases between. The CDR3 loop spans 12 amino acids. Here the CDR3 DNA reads TGTGCCAGCAGTCCACAGGGTTCGGTCGCTTTCTTT. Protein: CASSPQGSVAFF.

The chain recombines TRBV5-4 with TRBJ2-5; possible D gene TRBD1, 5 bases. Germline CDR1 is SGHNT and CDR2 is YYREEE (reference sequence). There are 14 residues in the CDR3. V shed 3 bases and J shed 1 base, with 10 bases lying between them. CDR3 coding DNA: TGTGCCAGCAGCTCAACAGGTTTCCAAGAGACCCAGTACTTC. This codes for CASSSTGFQETQYF.

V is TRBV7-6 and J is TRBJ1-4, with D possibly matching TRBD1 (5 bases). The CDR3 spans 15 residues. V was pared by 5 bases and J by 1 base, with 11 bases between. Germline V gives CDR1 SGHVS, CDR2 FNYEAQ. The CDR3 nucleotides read TGTGCCAGCAGCCTTACGGGGGGAACTAATGAAAAACTGTTTTTT. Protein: CASSLTGGTNEKLFF.

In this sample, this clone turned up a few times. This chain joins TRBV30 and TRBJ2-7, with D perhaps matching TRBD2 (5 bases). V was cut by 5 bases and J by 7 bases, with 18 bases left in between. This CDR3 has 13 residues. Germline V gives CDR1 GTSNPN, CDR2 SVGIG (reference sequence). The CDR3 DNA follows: TGTGCCTGGGAAATCCGGGCCCGGAGGGAGCAGTACTTC. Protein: CAWEIRARREQYF. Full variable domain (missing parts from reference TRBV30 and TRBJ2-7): SQTIHQWPATLVQPVGSPLSLECTVEGTSNPNLYWYRQAAGRGLQLLFYSVGIGQISSEVPQNLSASRPQDRQFILSSKKLLLSDSGFYLCAWEIRARREQYFGPGTRLTVT.

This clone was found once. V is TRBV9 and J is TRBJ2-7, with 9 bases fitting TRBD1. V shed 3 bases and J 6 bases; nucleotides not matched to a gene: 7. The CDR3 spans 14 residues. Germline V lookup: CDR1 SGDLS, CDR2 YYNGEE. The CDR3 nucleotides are TGTGCCAGCAGCGCCGCCGGACAGGGGCGCGAGCAGTACTTC. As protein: CASSAAGQGREQYF.

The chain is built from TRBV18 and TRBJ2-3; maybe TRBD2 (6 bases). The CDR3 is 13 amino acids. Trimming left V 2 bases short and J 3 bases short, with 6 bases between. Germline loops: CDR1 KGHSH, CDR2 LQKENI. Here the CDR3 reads CASSPGGTDTQYF. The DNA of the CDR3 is TGTGCCAGCTCACCAGGGGGGACAGATACGCAGTATTTT.

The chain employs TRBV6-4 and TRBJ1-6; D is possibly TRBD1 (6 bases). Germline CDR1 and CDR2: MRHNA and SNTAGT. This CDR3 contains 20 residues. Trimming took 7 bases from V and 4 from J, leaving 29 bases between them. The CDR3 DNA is TGTGCCAGCATCATAACAGGGCGACCCTATCCCAAATATTATAATTCACCCCTCCACTTT. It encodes CASIITGRPYPKYYNSPLHF.